The clone carrying this T cell receptor beta chain was detected many times. Its antigen remains unknown. The data were taken from a study of T cells in Graves' hyperthyroidism and ophthalmopathy. Looked up from germline, CDR1 is DFQATT and CDR2 is SNEGSKA (reference sequence). The length of the CDR3 is 15 residues. The trim removed 3 bases at V and 3 bases at J, leaving 6 bases unmatched. Study observations and caveats: Expanded thyroid clonotypes (above 0.001) were mostly also found in blood.

Researchers amplified the TCR beta CDR3 regions from RNA transcripts. TCR CDR3 regions were first amplified by RT-PCR with HTBI primers. TCRdb itself ran the multiplex PCR reads through MiXCR, one entry per CDR3 protein. Among 410,000 or so distinct CDR3 sequences listed, roughly 15% were seen once. The origin of this receptor is a man aged 18 to 30 with Graves' ophthalmopathy. The chain combines TRBV20-1 with TRBJ2-3; TRBD2 matches at 10 bases. Sequenced sample: blood. Here the CDR3 DNA reads TGCAGTGCTAGTAACCTAGCGGGAGAAACAGATACGCAGTATTTT. Translation: CSASNLAGETDTQYF.